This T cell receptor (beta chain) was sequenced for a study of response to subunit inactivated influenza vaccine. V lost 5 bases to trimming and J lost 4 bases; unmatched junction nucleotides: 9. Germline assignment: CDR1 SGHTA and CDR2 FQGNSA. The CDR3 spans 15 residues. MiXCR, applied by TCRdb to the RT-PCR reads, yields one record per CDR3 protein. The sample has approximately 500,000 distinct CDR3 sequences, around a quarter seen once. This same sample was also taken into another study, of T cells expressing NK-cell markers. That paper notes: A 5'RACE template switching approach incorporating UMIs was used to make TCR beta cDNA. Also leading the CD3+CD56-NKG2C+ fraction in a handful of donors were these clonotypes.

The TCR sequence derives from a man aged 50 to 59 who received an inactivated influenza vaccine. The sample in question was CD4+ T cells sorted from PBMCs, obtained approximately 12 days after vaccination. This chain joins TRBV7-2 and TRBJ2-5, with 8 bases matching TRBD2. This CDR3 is CASSLSSGTRETQYF. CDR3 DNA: TGTGCCAGCAGCCTATCGTCCGGGACTAGAGAGACCCAGTACTTC.